This TCR beta chain was captured in a study of cytotoxic CD8 clonotypes in ibrutinib-treated CLL (dated by TCRdb to the early 2020s). For the study in its entirety: In this cohort, approximately 15 patients were treatment-naive and under 13 were relapsed/refractory, while 17 to 18 had unmutated IGHV. Cryopreserved peripheral blood mononuclear cells were collected before treatment, at response, and at either disease progression or sustained remission. Samples averaged approximately 260,000 productive templates and tens of thousands of productive rearrangements. Response samples were taken after a median of around 13 months on treatment, ranging from roughly 6 to 36 months. Partial responses were observed in approximately 24 patients and complete responses in 2; after a median follow-up of about 69 months, remission was maintained in 15 or so patients and progression was observed in roughly 12. All remission and progressive disease samples were collected while patients were still receiving ibrutinib. Of the 90 or so participants in the trial, 25 to 30 had longitudinal samples available. Results the study describes overall, beyond this receptor: At baseline, clonality was higher than in age-matched healthy donors and showed a strong correlation with circulating CD8+ T-cell counts. Sampling times were not matched between patients in sustained remission and patients whose disease was progressing, and lymph node repertoires were not examined. At ibrutinib response clonality went up, during sustained remission it held steady, and at progression it dropped back toward baseline. Public clonotypes were rare and either shrank or stayed stable during treatment, and the rise in clonality at ibrutinib response reflected expansion of private clonotypes.

Of note for this clone: Its antigen is unknown. One base away there is no much larger clone; base qualities are not given.

The intended sense of this specimen's time point label: roughly 23 months on ibrutinib. For TCR beta library preparation, roughly 2 micrograms of genomic DNA was extracted from cryopreserved PBMCs. Longitudinal blood samples from CLL patients on ibrutinib monotherapy were analyzed using high-throughput TCR beta sequencing. The patients were enrolled in a single-center, open-label phase 2 trial of ibrutinib monotherapy. There are 13 amino acids in the CDR3, from cysteine to phenylalanine inclusive. Of the read, only the CDR3 DNA is kept; its 39 bases are in frame from base 1. Via the germline V gene, CDR1 is MNHEY and CDR2 SVGAGI. V is pared back by 0 bases and J by 5 bases, with 7 bases lying between the germline termini. A MiSeq instrument was used for deep resolution sequencing, which targeted depths ranging from 1 in 1 million up to 1 in 200,000 T cells, with coverage averaging 10x for each clonotype. The immunoSEQ hsTCRB Kit was used to generate the TCR beta libraries. Per the source publication's procedure: The data were analyzed with ImmunoSEQ Analyzer and ImmunoSEQ Data Assistant, and V, D and J gene assignments followed IMGT definitions. Clonality, which ranges from 0 to 1, was calculated as one minus the normalized Shannon entropy of productive rearrangement frequencies. Only overrepresented clonotypes making up at least 0.05% of the repertoire of each patient were included in the public clonotype analysis. Around 14 repertoires from age-matched healthy donors, obtained from immuneACCESS, served as clonality controls. This immuneACCESS table, as held by TCRdb, lists in-frame sequences with V and J called but not all clones. Of the missing ones, under half trace to an unresolved V gene in checked studies; the others have no known cause. D and trimming come from the DNA, and the V and J calls and clone size come from that table. This sample holds around 29,000 clones; almost 70% were observed only once. In total, the top ten clones hold roughly 56% of the sample.

The chain links TRBV6-5 with TRBJ2-5; no D gene call is confident. This clonotype was sampled from a human donor with chronic lymphocytic leukemia. The sequences come from PBMCs, collected after 24 months of ibrutinib treatment. CDR3 loop: CASSYSGVETQYF. In nucleotide form, the sequence is TGTGCCAGCAGTTACTCTGGGGTCGAGACCCAGTACTTC.